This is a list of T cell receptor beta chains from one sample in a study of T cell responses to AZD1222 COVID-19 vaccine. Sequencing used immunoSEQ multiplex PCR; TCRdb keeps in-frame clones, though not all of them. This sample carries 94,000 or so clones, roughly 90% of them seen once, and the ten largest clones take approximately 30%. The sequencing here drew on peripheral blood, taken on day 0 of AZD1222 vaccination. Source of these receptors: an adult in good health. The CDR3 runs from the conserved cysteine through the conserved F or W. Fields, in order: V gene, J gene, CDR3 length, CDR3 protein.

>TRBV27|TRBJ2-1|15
CASSIPRGGYNEQFF
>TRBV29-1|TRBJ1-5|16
CSVRGRDIYSNQPQHF
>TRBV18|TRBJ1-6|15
CASSPSAGGGSPLHF
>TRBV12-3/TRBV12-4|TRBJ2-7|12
CASSRTVSEQYF
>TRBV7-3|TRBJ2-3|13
CASSPAGPDTQYF
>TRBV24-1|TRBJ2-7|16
CATSDLSWTGTYEQYF
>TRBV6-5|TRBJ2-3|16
CASSYGTSGSADTQYF
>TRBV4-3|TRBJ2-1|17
CASSQDLAGASYNEQFF
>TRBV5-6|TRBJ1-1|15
CASSQDGGPGTEAFF
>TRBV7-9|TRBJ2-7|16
CASSLAAGARGYEQYF